The source of this T cell receptor beta chain is a study of glioma-infiltrating T cells. Study findings and constraints: Gliomas, especially low-grade, showed above-expected tissue-blood divergence; non-neoplastic patients showed below.

Using RNA template, CDR3s of TCR alpha and beta were amplified with iRepertoire arm-PCR. A single record per CDR3 protein comes from TCRdb applying MiXCR to the multiplex PCR reads. The top ten clones hold around 13% of a sample with about 380,000 distinct CDR3 sequences, 41% of them seen once. From germline, CDR1 is LNHNV and CDR2 YYDKDF (reference sequence). The CDR3 is 15 residues long. V dropped 0 bases and J dropped 5 bases, with 11 bases sitting between them. With regard to this clonotype: Its antigen remains unidentified.

This receptor was obtained from a human donor with low-grade glioma or glioblastoma, undergoing nonglioma brain surgery, or in good health (not recorded which). Sequenced input: glioma tissue, nonneoplastic brain tissue, or PBMCs (not recorded which). This chain links TRBV15 with TRBJ2-1; D gene ambiguous. The CDR3 region has the DNA TGTGCCACCAGCAGAGATAGGGCACCCAACAATGAGCAGTTCTTC. Translation: CATSRDRAPNNEQFF.